These 5 T cell receptor beta chains were sequenced from one sample in a study of blood T cell repertoires in COVID-19. Here immunoSEQ multiplex PCR was the method, and the copy in TCRdb shows in-frame clones only, minus some. Of approximately 93,000 clones listed, around 72% were seen once; the top ten hold over 3.5%. The specimen was peripheral blood. The receptor source for this set is a man in his 70s with COVID-19, enrolled during active disease.

As DNA, the CDR3 is TGTGCCAGCCAGACAGGGGATAGCAATCAGCCCCAGCATTTT. It specifies CASQTGDSNQPQHF. J is TRBJ1-5 and V is TRBV28; TRBD1 agrees at 8 bases. Germline CDR1 reads MDHEN; CDR2 reads SYDVKM. The J segment lost 0 bases and the V segment lost 8 bases, leaving 3 bases of the junction unmatched. The CDR3 loop spans 14 amino acids.

The sample holds many counts of this clone. The chain joins TRBV4-1 to TRBJ2-4; D is possibly TRBD2 (7 bases). Germline loops: CDR1 MGHRA, CDR2 YSYEKL. V was trimmed by 0 bases and J by 1 base, leaving 13 bases between them. This CDR3 contains 17 residues. CDR3 DNA: TGCGCCAGCAGCCAAGATTGGGGGGGCGCCGCCAAAAACATTCAGTACTTC. As protein: CASSQDWGGAAKNIQYF.

The V gene is TRBV4-2, the J gene TRBJ2-5; 10 nucleotides line up with TRBD1. Germline assignment: CDR1 LGHNA and CDR2 YNFKEQ. J gave up 4 bases and V 4 bases, and 6 bases lay outside the gene matches. The CDR3 sequence is 15 residues long. This CDR3 reads CASSPRTGGGETQYF. Here the CDR3 DNA reads TGTGCCAGCAGCCCACGGACAGGGGGAGGAGAGACCCAGTACTTC.

The chain combines TRBV28 with TRBJ1-2; D not certain. Germline V gene data show CDR1 as MDHEN and CDR2 as SYDVKM. The CDR3 is 12 amino acids. Trimming pared 6 bases from V and 3 bases from J, leaving 8 bases between. The CDR3 spells CASRSVDYGYTF. The CDR3 nucleotides read TGTGCCAGCAGGTCGGTGGACTATGGCTACACCTTC.

This sequence joins TRBV15 and TRBJ1-3; weak D call: TRBD1 (6 bases). This CDR3 is built from 17 residues. V was cut by 0 bases and J by 3 bases, with 15 bases left in between. Germline CDR1 and CDR2: LNHNV and YYDKDF (reference sequence). The CDR3 sequence: CATSRDNRGAFGNTIYF. The CDR3 coding sequence is TGTGCCACCAGCAGAGATAATCGGGGGGCTTTTGGAAACACCATATATTTT. Using reference TRBV15 and TRBJ1-3 for the parts outside the CDR3, the full variable domain is DAMVIQNPRYQVTQFGKPVTLSCSQTLNHNVMYWYQQKSSQAPKLLFHYYDKDFNNEADTPDNFQSRRPNTSFCFLDIRSPGLGDTAMYLCATSRDNRGAFGNTIYFGEGSWLTVV.